The rows below give T cell receptor beta chains drawn from one sample of a study of OX40 agonist ivuxolimab in advanced cancers. Some clones are missing from TCRdb's copy, which holds only in-frame ones; the method was immunoSEQ multiplex PCR. The sample includes 70,000 to 85,000 clones, 88% of them seen just once. The starting material was CD4+ or CD8+ T cells sorted from blood, obtained in a trial of the OX40 agonist ivuxolimab. These TCRs come from an adult with an advanced solid tumor such as melanoma, head and neck, liver or kidney cancer. Each CDR3 is given with its conserved first and last residue. Each record gives: V gene, clone size, J gene, D gene, CDR3 DNA, CDR3 protein. The D gene is left open where the match is weak. Where a row states a size, it is once, few, many or the class of an expanded clone; other rows omit it.

V: TRBV4-3; size: once; J: TRBJ1-2; D: -; DNA: TGCGCCAGCAGCCAAGACACGGAGGACTATGGCTACACCTTC; CDR3: CASSQDTEDYGYTF
V: TRBV11-2; size: -; J: TRBJ2-7; D: -; DNA: TGTGCCAGCAGCTTAGAGCGGGGTCTCTACGAGCAGTACTTC; CDR3: CASSLERGLYEQYF
V: TRBV28; size: -; J: TRBJ2-7; D: -; DNA: TGTGCCAGCAGTTTAACACAGTTAGGGGAGTACTTC; CDR3: CASSLTQLGEYF
V: TRBV7-9; size: -; J: TRBJ1-2; D: TRBD1; DNA: TGTGCCAGCAGCATGGGACAGGGGGATGGCTACACCTTC; CDR3: CASSMGQGDGYTF
V: TRBV5-5; size: medium-sized; J: TRBJ1-4; D: -; DNA: TGTGCCAGCGAGGAGGTCCCAACTAATGAAAAACTGTTTTTT; CDR3: CASEEVPTNEKLFF
V: TRBV27; size: -; J: TRBJ2-7; D: TRBD2; DNA: TGTGCCAGCAGGCGACTAGCGGGGGGGAGCTCCTACGAGCAGTACTTC; CDR3: CASRRLAGGSSYEQYF
V: TRBV19; size: -; J: TRBJ2-1; D: TRBD2; DNA: TGTGCCAGTACGGCGGGAGGAATCAATGAGCAGTTCTTC; CDR3: CASTAGGINEQFF
V: TRBV7-2; size: -; J: TRBJ2-3; D: -; DNA: TGTGCCAGCAGCTTATTTACAGATACGCAGTATTTT; CDR3: CASSLFTDTQYF
V: TRBV10-3; size: -; J: TRBJ1-1; D: -; DNA: TGTGCCATCAGTGAGTCGATTAGCGCTGAAGCTTTCTTT; CDR3: CAISESISAEAFF
V: TRBV15; size: -; J: TRBJ1-2; D: -; DNA: TGTGCCACCAGCAGAGATTTGGGCCCGCCGGGGGACTATGGCTACACCTTC; CDR3: CATSRDLGPPGDYGYTF
V: TRBV28; size: few; J: TRBJ2-5; D: TRBD2; DNA: TGTGCCAGCAGACCAGCGGGGGCCGCCCAAGAGACCCAGTACTTC; CDR3: CASRPAGAAQETQYF
V: TRBV9; size: -; J: TRBJ2-2; D: -; DNA: TGTGCCAGCAGCGCGGGGGACCGTACCTTATACGTTCCCGGGGAGCTGTTTTTT; CDR3: CASSAGDRTLYVPGELFF
V: TRBV6-1; size: -; J: TRBJ2-3; D: TRBD2; DNA: TGTGCCAGCACCGAGCGGGGGGTGGACGATACGCAGTATTTT; CDR3: CASTERGVDDTQYF
V: TRBV5-1; size: -; J: TRBJ2-3; D: TRBD2; DNA: TGCGCCAGCAGCCTTCGACTAGCGGGGGGAGGAGATACGCAGTATTTT; CDR3: CASSLRLAGGGDTQYF
V: TRBV7-2; size: -; J: TRBJ1-1; D: -; DNA: TGTGCCAGCAGCTTTACAATGAACACTGAAGCTTTCTTT; CDR3: CASSFTMNTEAFF
V: TRBV7-2; size: -; J: TRBJ2-5; D: -; DNA: TGTGCCAGCAGCCCTAATGGGTGGCAAGAGACCCAGTACTTC; CDR3: CASSPNGWQETQYF
V: TRBV10-3; size: -; J: TRBJ1-1; D: -; DNA: TGTGCCATCAAGAACAGGGTTGGCACTGAAGCTTTCTTT; CDR3: CAIKNRVGTEAFF
V: TRBV15; size: -; J: TRBJ2-2; D: TRBD1; DNA: TGTGCCACCAGCAGGGGGACAGGGGTTCGTACCGGGGAGCTGTTTTTT; CDR3: CATSRGTGVRTGELFF
V: TRBV5-4; size: -; J: TRBJ2-2; D: TRBD2; DNA: TGTGCCAGCAGCTTGGCAGGACTAGCAGGCACCGGGGAGCTGTTTTTT; CDR3: CASSLAGLAGTGELFF
V: TRBV11-2; size: -; J: TRBJ2-6; D: -; DNA: TGTGCCAGCAGCCCCAGGGGCCGACTTAATTCTGGGGCCAACGTCCTGACTTTC; CDR3: CASSPRGRLNSGANVLTF
V: TRBV7-3; size: -; J: TRBJ2-3; D: -; DNA: TGTGCCAGCAGCTTAACTCTGCCAGATACGCAGTATTTT; CDR3: CASSLTLPDTQYF
V: TRBV11-3; size: once; J: TRBJ1-2; D: -; DNA: TGTGCCAGCAGCTTAGATCCTTCGTATGGCTACACCTTC; CDR3: CASSLDPSYGYTF
V: TRBV28; size: few; J: TRBJ2-3; D: -; DNA: TGTGCCAGCACCTCTACGGCAGATACGCAGTATTTT; CDR3: CASTSTADTQYF
V: TRBV7-8; size: once; J: TRBJ1-4; D: TRBD1; DNA: TGTGCCAGCAAGAGGACAGGGACTCCTAATGAAAAACTGTTTTTT; CDR3: CASKRTGTPNEKLFF
V: TRBV6-1; size: -; J: TRBJ2-1; D: -; DNA: TGTGCCAGCAGTAAAGGGGATAGCGGCCCTGGAGAGCAGTTCTTC; CDR3: CASSKGDSGPGEQFF
V: TRBV4-2; size: -; J: TRBJ2-5; D: TRBD2; DNA: TGTGCCAGCAGCCAAGCGACTAGCGGGGGGGAGACCCAGTACTTC; CDR3: CASSQATSGGETQYF
V: TRBV6-1; size: -; J: TRBJ2-1; D: -; DNA: TGTGCCAGCACAGGACAGCGTACTAATGAGCAGTTCTTC; CDR3: CASTGQRTNEQFF
V: TRBV5-1; size: -; J: TRBJ2-7; D: TRBD2; DNA: TGCGCCAGCAGCTTGAGACTAGCGGGAGGAGGCGAGCAGTACTTC; CDR3: CASSLRLAGGGEQYF
V: TRBV19; size: -; J: TRBJ1-2; D: -; DNA: TGTGCCAGTAGCCGCGGGGGGTCTGGCTACACCTTC; CDR3: CASSRGGSGYTF
V: TRBV28; size: -; J: TRBJ2-3; D: TRBD1; DNA: TGTGCCAGCGGGGACAGGGGGACAGATACGCAGTATTTT; CDR3: CASGDRGTDTQYF
V: TRBV11-2; size: -; J: TRBJ2-6; D: -; DNA: TGTGCCAGCAGCTTAGTCAGGAGCTCTGGGGCCAACGTCCTGACTTTC; CDR3: CASSLVRSSGANVLTF
V: TRBV7-6; size: -; J: TRBJ1-2; D: -; DNA: TGTGCCAGCAGCTTAGGGCAGGGTTGGAACTATGGCTACACCTTC; CDR3: CASSLGQGWNYGYTF
V: TRBV7-8; size: -; J: TRBJ2-1; D: TRBD2; DNA: TGTGCCAGCAGTGTTTTTTGGGTGACTAGCGGACCTTACAATGAGCAGTTCTTC; CDR3: CASSVFWVTSGPYNEQFF
V: TRBV19; size: -; J: TRBJ1-3; D: -; DNA: TGTGCCAGTAGTGCCAGAGCAACTGGAAACACCATATATTTT; CDR3: CASSARATGNTIYF
V: TRBV10-1; size: -; J: TRBJ2-3; D: -; DNA: TGCGCCAGCAGTTACTCCGGCACAGATACGCAGTATTTT; CDR3: CASSYSGTDTQYF
V: TRBV5-4; size: -; J: TRBJ2-1; D: TRBD1; DNA: TGTGCCAGCAGCCTCGGGACAGGGGCTGGGGGTGAGCAGTTCTTC; CDR3: CASSLGTGAGGEQFF
V: TRBV27; size: -; J: TRBJ2-7; D: TRBD2; DNA: TGTGCCAGCAGTACCTTGACTAGCGTGACCTACGAGCAGTACTTC; CDR3: CASSTLTSVTYEQYF
V: TRBV6-1; size: once; J: TRBJ2-5; D: -; DNA: TGTGCCAGCAGTAGCGTCCGGGGCGGTGGGGAGACCCAGTACTTC; CDR3: CASSSVRGGGETQYF
V: TRBV7-2; size: -; J: TRBJ2-5; D: TRBD2; DNA: TGTGCCAGCAGCTTTGTGTCGGGAGGGCACGGCCAGTACTTC; CDR3: CASSFVSGGHGQYF
V: TRBV10-3; size: -; J: TRBJ2-7; D: TRBD1; DNA: TGTGCCATCAGTGAGCCGGGACAGGGGATTTACGAGCAGTACTTC; CDR3: CAISEPGQGIYEQYF
V: TRBV30; size: -; J: TRBJ2-3; D: -; DNA: TGTGCCTGGACAGGGTCCGGGGATACGCAGTATTTT; CDR3: CAWTGSGDTQYF
V: TRBV6-6; size: once; J: TRBJ1-6; D: -; DNA: TGTGCCAGCAGTTACAATCAGGGAGTTTCACCCCTCCACTTT; CDR3: CASSYNQGVSPLHF
V: TRBV6-5; size: once; J: TRBJ1-2; D: -; DNA: TGTGCCAGCAGAAAGGGGGGGAACTATGGCTACACCTTC; CDR3: CASRKGGNYGYTF
V: TRBV5-1; size: few; J: TRBJ2-1; D: -; DNA: TGCGCCAGCAGCTTGGTGGCGGGGGCCAATGAGCAGTTCTTC; CDR3: CASSLVAGANEQFF
V: TRBV2; size: -; J: TRBJ1-2; D: -; DNA: TGTGCCAGCAGCCCAGCTGCTGGCTATGGCTACACCTTC; CDR3: CASSPAAGYGYTF
V: TRBV10-3; size: -; J: TRBJ1-5; D: TRBD1; DNA: TGTGCCATCAGCTTGGACAGGGGGATTCAGCCCCAGCATTTT; CDR3: CAISLDRGIQPQHF
V: TRBV5-5; size: -; J: TRBJ1-2; D: -; DNA: TGTGCCAGCACCCGGCTAGGGGTCAGGGGTGGCTACACCTTC; CDR3: CASTRLGVRGGYTF
V: TRBV9; size: -; J: TRBJ2-1; D: TRBD2; DNA: TGTGCCAGCAGCCAGACTAGCGGGATGGGTGGTGGCAATGAGCAGTTCTTC; CDR3: CASSQTSGMGGGNEQFF
V: TRBV16; size: -; J: TRBJ1-3; D: TRBD1; DNA: TGTGCCAGCAGCCAAACAGGGGCCTCTGGAAACACCATATATTTT; CDR3: CASSQTGASGNTIYF